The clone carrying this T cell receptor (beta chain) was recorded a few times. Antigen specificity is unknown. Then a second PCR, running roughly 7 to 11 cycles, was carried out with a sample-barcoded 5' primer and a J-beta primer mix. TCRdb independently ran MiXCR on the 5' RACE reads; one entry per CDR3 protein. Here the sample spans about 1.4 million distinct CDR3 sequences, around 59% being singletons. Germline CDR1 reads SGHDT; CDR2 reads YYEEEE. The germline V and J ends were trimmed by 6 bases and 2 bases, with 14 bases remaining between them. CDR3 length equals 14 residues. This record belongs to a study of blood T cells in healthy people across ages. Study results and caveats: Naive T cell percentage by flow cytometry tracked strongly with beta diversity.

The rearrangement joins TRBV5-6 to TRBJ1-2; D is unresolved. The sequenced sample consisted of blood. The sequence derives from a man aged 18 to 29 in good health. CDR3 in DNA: TGTGCCAGCATCGGGTCTTTGGGGAACTATGGCTACACCTTC. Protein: CASIGSLGNYGYTF.